The entry that follows covers one T cell receptor (beta chain) sequence. The antigen remains undetermined. This entry belongs to a study of T cell repertoires in cytomegalovirus infection. Looking at the study overall: In public TCR beta signatures, there were indications of both CMV infection and matching HLA type. General observations from the study: Clonotype analysis showed dominance of the ex vivo response by HLA-C-restricted CMV-specific TCR beta clonotypes. Summed frequency of public TCR beta families distinguished CMV carriers with the relevant HLA.

CDR1 is SGHTS, CDR2 YDEGEE, per germline. The CDR3 is 13 residues long. V lost 4 bases and J lost 6; bases outside the gene matches: 6. In TCRdb, the reads were re-called with MiXCR into one record per CDR3 protein. The sample holds just over 300,000 distinct CDR3 sequences, around a sixth seen once. The receptor was isolated from a human donor in good health (CMV status not recorded). Some clones in this sample may be carry-over from other donors' samples. Specimen: PBMCs. The chain joins TRBV5-8 to TRBJ1-2, with 7 positions matching TRBD1. In DNA form, the CDR3 reads TGTGCCAGCAGCGTGGAGGGGGCAGATGGCTACACCTTC. Protein: CASSVEGADGYTF.